The clone carrying this TCR beta chain was seen many times. CDR1 MNHEY and CDR2 SMNVEV come from the germline V gene (reference sequence). The CDR3 is 17 amino acids. V lost 5 bases and J 4 bases, leaving 18 bases between the germline ends. TCRdb ran MiXCR on the PCR reads. Altogether 15,000 to 20,000 clones are present, about 20% being singletons, with the ten largest covering over 9.5%. This record belongs to a study of metastatic and nonmetastatic thyroid tumors. Thyroid surgery was preceded by no treatment in any patient. This chain links TRBV27 with TRBJ2-6; possibly TRBD1 for D (6 bases). The sequenced material came from tumor tissue. The source is a male donor with papillary thyroid cancer or a benign thyroid nodule (not recorded which). Some clones in this sample may be carry-over from other donors' samples. CDR3 in amino acids: CASSPARWGLGANVLTF. DNA of the CDR3: TGTGCCAGCAGTCCGGCCCGGTGGGGGCTCGGGGCCAACGTCCTGACTTTC.